This TCR beta chain appears in the sequencing data of a study of blood T cell repertoires in COVID-19. Overall study: Italy, Spain and the United States were the sources of the convalescent and acute COVID-19 samples. Sources were T cells, B-cell-depleted T cells, or PBMCs; the material itself was cDNA or gDNA.

The ends were cut back, 4 bases at V and 1 base at J, with 11 bases in the middle. Germline assignment: CDR1 LNHDA and CDR2 SQIVND (reference sequence). The CDR3 runs 15 residues. In the original processing: Cell counts per sample came from amplifying reference gene primers. Profiled with immunoSEQ multiplex PCR; TCRdb holds only in-frame clones, not every one. From that table come the V and J calls and clone size; the DNA was used to work out D and trimming. Of 85,000 to 100,000 clones detected, less than 90% appear once; the ten largest clones hold roughly 7.2%. The sample was peripheral blood. The sequence came from a man in his sixties with acute or convalescent COVID-19. The chain joins TRBV19 to TRBJ2-1; D gene unclear. The CDR3 protein is CASSTTLVSYNEQFF. The CDR3 region has the DNA TGTGCCAGTAGTACGACACTCGTATCCTACAATGAGCAGTTCTTC.